This T cell receptor (beta chain) stems from a study of cytotoxic CD8 clonotypes in ibrutinib-treated CLL. About the research overall: On average, over 80,000 productive rearrangements and 260,000 or so productive templates per sample.

Study-wide results and caveats: Contraction or stability on treatment was seen for public clonotypes, which were uncommon.

The V gene's germline CDR1 is SGHRS and CDR2 YFSETQ. This CDR3 spans 14 amino acids. V lost 0 bases to trimming and J lost 7 bases, with 8 bases between them. This clone was counted once. Antigen specificity is unknown. Produced via immunoSEQ multiplex PCR; TCRdb's table is partial and in-frame only. Counted here are roughly 20,000 clones, under 80% occurring once; the ten biggest clones make up approximately 25%. The origin of this receptor is a human donor with chronic lymphocytic leukemia. Sequenced here: PBMCs, sampled before ibrutinib treatment. This chain uses TRBV5-1 with TRBJ1-6; D gene unclear. The CDR3 nucleotides read TGCGCCAGCAGCTTGGCCGGGCAGAATTCACCCCTCCACTTT. It is translated as CASSLAGQNSPLHF.